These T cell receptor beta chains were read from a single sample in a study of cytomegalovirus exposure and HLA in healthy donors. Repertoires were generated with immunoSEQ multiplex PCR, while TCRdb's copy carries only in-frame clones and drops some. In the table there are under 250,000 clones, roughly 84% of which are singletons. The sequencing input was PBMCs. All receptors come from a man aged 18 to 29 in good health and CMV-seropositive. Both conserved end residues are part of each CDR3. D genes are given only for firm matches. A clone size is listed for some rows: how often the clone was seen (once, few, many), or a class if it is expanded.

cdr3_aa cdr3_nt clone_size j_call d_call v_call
CASSVEGQSSYEQYF TGTGCCAGCAGCGTAGAGGGACAGAGCTCCTACGAGCAGTACTTC - TRBJ2-7 TRBD1 TRBV9
CAWSVQGGGYTF TGTGCCTGGAGTGTGCAGGGAGGAGGCTACACCTTC - TRBJ1-2 - TRBV30
CASSYGGRGEKLFF TGTGCCAGCAGTTACGGTGGTCGAGGTGAAAAACTGTTTTTT - TRBJ1-4 - TRBV6-5
CAWSPGRVSTDTQYF TGTGCCTGGAGCCCCGGCAGGGTGAGCACAGATACGCAGTATTTT - TRBJ2-3 - TRBV30
CASSIGDRGHAEQYF TGTGCCAGTAGTATTGGGGACAGGGGGCATGCCGAGCAGTACTTC - TRBJ2-7 TRBD1 TRBV19
CASKIAQVLSGYTF TGTGCCAGCAAGATCGCTCAGGTTTTAAGTGGCTACACCTTC - TRBJ1-2 - TRBV6-1
CASSPTGPEQYF TGTGCCAGCAGCCCGACAGGGCCCGAGCAGTACTTC - TRBJ2-7 TRBD1 TRBV28
CASSPDSQSRITEAFF TGCGCCAGCAGCCCCGACAGCCAAAGTAGAATCACTGAAGCTTTCTTT - TRBJ1-1 - TRBV5-1
CASSPRPGNYGYTF TGTGCCAGTAGTCCTCGGCCAGGGAACTATGGCTACACCTTC few TRBJ1-2 - TRBV19
CSVEDRDYEQYF TGCAGCGTTGAAGATAGGGACTACGAGCAGTACTTC - TRBJ2-7 - TRBV29-1
CAISEQGKETQYF TGTGCCATCAGTGAACAGGGCAAAGAGACCCAGTACTTC - TRBJ2-5 - TRBV10-3
CASSPRTRYEQYF TGTGCCAGCAGCCCTCGGACACGCTACGAGCAGTACTTC - TRBJ2-7 - TRBV7-6
CASSGTGSEAFF TGTGCCAGCAGCGGGACAGGGAGTGAAGCTTTCTTT - TRBJ1-1 TRBD1 TRBV6-1
CASSWMTGGSYNEQFF TGTGCCAGCAGTTGGATGACCGGAGGGTCCTACAATGAGCAGTTCTTC - TRBJ2-1 - TRBV6-5
CASSKQSYEQYF TGTGCCAGCAGCAAACAATCCTACGAGCAGTACTTC once TRBJ2-7 - TRBV7-9
CASRATGGATEAFF TGTGCCAGCAGGGCGACGGGGGGTGCAACTGAAGCTTTCTTT - TRBJ1-1 - TRBV27
CASSPPKGVTTGEEGYTF TGTGCCAGCAGCCCCCCGAAGGGGGTTACGACAGGGGAAGAAGGCTACACCTTC - TRBJ1-2 TRBD1 TRBV9
CASGREGVTDTQYF TGTGCTAGTGGACGGGAGGGGGTCACAGATACGCAGTATTTT - TRBJ2-3 TRBD2 TRBV12-5
CASSLWITSGSITEQYF TGTGCCAGCAGTTTATGGATAACTAGCGGGAGCATTACCGAGCAGTACTTC once TRBJ2-7 TRBD2 TRBV28
CASSQGRIETQYF TGCGCCAGCAGCCAGGGGAGGATAGAGACCCAGTACTTC - TRBJ2-5 - TRBV4-1
CASSLGGINEQFF TGTGCCAGCAGCTTAGGAGGGATCAATGAGCAGTTCTTC - TRBJ2-1 - TRBV5-6
CASSVATATNTGELFF TGTGCCAGCAGCGTAGCGACGGCCACGAACACCGGGGAGCTGTTTTTT - TRBJ2-2 - TRBV9
CASSLGDQLVASYEQYF TGTGCCAGCAGCTTAGGGGACCAGCTAGTAGCCTCCTACGAGCAGTACTTC - TRBJ2-7 - TRBV7-8
CASIEAGVNEKLFF TGTGCCAGTATTGAGGCAGGGGTAAATGAAAAACTGTTTTTT - TRBJ1-4 - TRBV28
CASSQVNPGAGNTIYF TGCGCCAGCAGCCAAGTAAATCCCGGCGCCGGGAACACCATATATTTT - TRBJ1-3 - TRBV4-3
CASSLPGPARGVSYEQYF TGCGCCAGCAGCCTCCCCGGGCCAGCGCGAGGGGTCTCCTACGAGCAGTACTTC - TRBJ2-7 - TRBV4-1
CASSLVASIYNEQFF TGTGCCAGCAGCTTAGTCGCTTCTATCTACAATGAGCAGTTCTTC - TRBJ2-1 - TRBV7-7
CASSLTSGTYNEQFF TGTGCCAGCAGTCTGACTAGCGGTACCTACAATGAGCAGTTCTTC - TRBJ2-1 TRBD2 TRBV28
CASSLGQGAMSYEQYF TGCGCCAGCAGCTTGGGCCAGGGGGCAATGTCTTACGAGCAGTACTTC - TRBJ2-7 TRBD1 TRBV5-1
CASSVASGRALEQFF TGTGCCAGCAGCGTTGCTAGCGGGAGGGCTCTTGAGCAGTTCTTC - TRBJ2-1 TRBD2 TRBV9
CAWGIAQGITGELFF TGTGCCTGGGGAATCGCACAGGGAATCACCGGGGAGCTGTTTTTT - TRBJ2-2 - TRBV30
CASSVTGFYEQYF TGTGCCAGCAGTGTCACAGGATTCTACGAGCAGTACTTC - TRBJ2-7 - TRBV6-1
CASRGSGTSAEAFF TGTGCCAGCAGGGGATCAGGGACGAGCGCTGAAGCTTTCTTT - TRBJ1-1 - TRBV6-5
CASSYGQSLRGNEQFF TGTGCCAGCAGCTATGGCCAATCACTAAGGGGCAATGAGCAGTTCTTC - TRBJ2-1 - TRBV5-6
CASSWGTGGTGELFF TGTGCCAGCAGTTGGGGGACAGGGGGCACCGGGGAGCTGTTTTTT - TRBJ2-2 TRBD1 TRBV6-5
CAWRNRGRNQPQHF TGTGCCTGGAGGAACAGGGGTCGCAATCAGCCCCAGCATTTT - TRBJ1-5 TRBD1 TRBV30
CASSLGQGYF TGTGCCAGCAGCTTGGGGCAGGGGTACTTC - TRBJ2-7 - TRBV5-8
CASSLSSRGYEQFF TGTGCCAGCAGTTTATCTTCCAGGGGCTATGAGCAGTTCTTC - TRBJ2-1 - TRBV27
CAWSLTSGAANTGELFF TGTGCCTGGAGTCTGACTAGCGGAGCAGCGAACACCGGGGAGCTGTTTTTT once TRBJ2-2 TRBD2 TRBV30
CASSVTSGDTGELFF TGTGCCAGCAGCGTAACTAGCGGAGACACCGGGGAGCTGTTTTTT - TRBJ2-2 TRBD2 TRBV9
CASSQGTGFNQPQHF TGTGCCAGCAGCCAGGGGACAGGATTCAATCAGCCCCAGCATTTT - TRBJ1-5 TRBD1 TRBV4-2
CASSQDTGGSYNEQFF TGCGCCAGCAGCCAAGATACGGGAGGTTCCTACAATGAGCAGTTCTTC - TRBJ2-1 TRBD2 TRBV4-3
CASSLVSSALYEQYF TGTGCCAGCAGCTTGGTGAGCTCGGCCCTCTACGAGCAGTACTTC - TRBJ2-7 - TRBV5-6
CASSPPGKNIQYF TGTGCCAGCAGTCCCCCGGGAAAAAACATTCAGTACTTC once TRBJ2-4 - TRBV27
CATRQTHTEAFF TGCGCCACCAGACAGACTCACACTGAAGCTTTCTTT - TRBJ1-1 - TRBV10-2